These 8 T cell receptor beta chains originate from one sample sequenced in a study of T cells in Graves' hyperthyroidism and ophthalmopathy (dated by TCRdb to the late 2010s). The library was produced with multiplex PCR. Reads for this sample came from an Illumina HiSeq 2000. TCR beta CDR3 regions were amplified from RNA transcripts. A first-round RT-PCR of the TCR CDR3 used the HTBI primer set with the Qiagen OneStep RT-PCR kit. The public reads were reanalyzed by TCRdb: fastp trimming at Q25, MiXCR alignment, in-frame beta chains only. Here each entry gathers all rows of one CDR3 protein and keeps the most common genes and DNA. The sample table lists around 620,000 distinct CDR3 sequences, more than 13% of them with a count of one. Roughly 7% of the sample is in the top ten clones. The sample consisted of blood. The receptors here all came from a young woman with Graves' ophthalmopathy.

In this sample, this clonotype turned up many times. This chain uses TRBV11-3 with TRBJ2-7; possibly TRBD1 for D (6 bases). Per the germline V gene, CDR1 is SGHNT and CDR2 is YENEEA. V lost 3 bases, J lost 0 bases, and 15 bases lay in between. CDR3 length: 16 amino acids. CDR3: CASSLGTTTFSYEQYF. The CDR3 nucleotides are TGTGCCAGCAGCTTGGGGACAACTACCTTCTCCTACGAGCAGTACTTC.

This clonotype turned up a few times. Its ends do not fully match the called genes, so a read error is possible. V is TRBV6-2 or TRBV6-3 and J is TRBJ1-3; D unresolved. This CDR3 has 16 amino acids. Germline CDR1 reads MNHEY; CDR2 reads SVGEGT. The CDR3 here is CASSHSVAVSGNTIYF. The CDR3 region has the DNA TGTGCCAGCAGTCACTCCGTCGCGGTCTCTGGAAACACCATATATTTT.

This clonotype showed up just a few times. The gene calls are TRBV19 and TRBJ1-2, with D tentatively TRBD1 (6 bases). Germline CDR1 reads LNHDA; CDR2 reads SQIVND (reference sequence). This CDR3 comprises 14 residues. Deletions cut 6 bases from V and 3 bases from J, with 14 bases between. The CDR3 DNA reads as TGTGCCAGTAGAGTGCCACAGGGATACTATGGCTACACCTTC. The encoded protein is CASRVPQGYYGYTF.

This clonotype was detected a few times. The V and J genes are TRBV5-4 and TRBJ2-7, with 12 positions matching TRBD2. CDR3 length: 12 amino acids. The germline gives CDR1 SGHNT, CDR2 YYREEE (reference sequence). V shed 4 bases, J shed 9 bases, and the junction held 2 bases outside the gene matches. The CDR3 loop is CASSEGLAGQYF. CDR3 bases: TGTGCCAGCAGCGAGGGACTAGCGGGGCAGTACTTC.

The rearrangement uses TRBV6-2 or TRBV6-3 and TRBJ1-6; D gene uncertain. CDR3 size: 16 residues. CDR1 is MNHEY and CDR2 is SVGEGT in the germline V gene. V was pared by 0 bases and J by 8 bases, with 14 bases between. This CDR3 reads CASSYSGWYEDSPLHF. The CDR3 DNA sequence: TGTGCCAGCAGTTACTCCGGGTGGTATGAGGATTCACCCCTCCACTTT.

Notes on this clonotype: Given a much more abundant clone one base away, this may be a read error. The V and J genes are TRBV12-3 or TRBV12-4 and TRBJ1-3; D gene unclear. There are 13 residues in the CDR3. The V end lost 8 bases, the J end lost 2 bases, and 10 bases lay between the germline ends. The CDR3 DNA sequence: TGTGCCAGCTCAGTCGGCCCTGGAAACACCATATATTTT. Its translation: CASSVGPGNTIYF.

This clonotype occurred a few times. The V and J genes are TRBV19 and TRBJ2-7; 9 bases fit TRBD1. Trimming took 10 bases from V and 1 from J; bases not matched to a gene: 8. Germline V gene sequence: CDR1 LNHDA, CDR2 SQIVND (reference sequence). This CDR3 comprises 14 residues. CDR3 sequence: CATETGTGSYEQYF. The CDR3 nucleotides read TGTGCCACCGAAACCGGGACAGGGTCCTACGAGCAGTACTTC. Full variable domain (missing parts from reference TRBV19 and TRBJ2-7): DGGITQSPKYLFRKEGQNVTLSCEQNLNHDAMYWYRQDPGQGLRLIYYSQIVNDFQKGDIAEGYSVSREKKESFPLTVTSAQKNPTAFYLCATETGTGSYEQYFGPGTRLTVT.

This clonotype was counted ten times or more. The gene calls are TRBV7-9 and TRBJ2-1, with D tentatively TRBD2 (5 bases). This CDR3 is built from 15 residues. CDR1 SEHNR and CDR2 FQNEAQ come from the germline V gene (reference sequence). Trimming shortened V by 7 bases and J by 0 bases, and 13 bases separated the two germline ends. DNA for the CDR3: TGTGCCAGCACCCCTAGTGGGAGCTCCTACAATGAGCAGTTCTTC. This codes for CASTPSGSSYNEQFF.